This T cell receptor beta chain came from a study of blood T cells in healthy people across ages. Overall study results and limits: Long-lived donors had more naive CD4+ cells and higher diversity than aged donors.

Note on this clonotype: Its antigen is undetermined.

The CDR3 contains 15 residues. V was clipped by 4 bases and J by 3 bases; unmatched bases: 8. Germline V gene data show CDR1 as MGHRA and CDR2 as YSYEKL. The authors ran a second PCR of 7 to 11 cycles using a sample-barcoded 5' primer and a J-beta primer mix. Every sample gave at least 2.5 million paired-end reads containing CDR3. TCRdb analysed the 5' RACE reads with MiXCR anew, one entry per CDR3 protein. The data hold roughly 1,500,000 distinct CDR3 sequences, with 42% observed a single time. Extraction of total RNA produced a minimum of 5.5 micrograms from each sample. Material: blood. This sequence joins TRBV4-1 and TRBJ1-1; 7 nucleotides align to TRBD1. This receptor was identified in a woman in her late teens or twenties in good health. CDR3 loop: CASSPTDRVDTEAFF. The CDR3 DNA sequence: TGCGCCAGCAGCCCAACAGACAGGGTGGACACTGAAGCTTTCTTT.